These T cell receptor beta chains were read from a single sample in a study of T cell repertoires in cytomegalovirus infection. Via MiXCR, TCRdb re-called the reads, giving one row per CDR3 protein. The table lists fewer than 850,000 distinct CDR3 sequences, 25% to 35% of them singletons, with less than 15% in the top ten. These receptors have no known antigen. The sequences come from cultured CD8+ T cells from PBMCs, collected from culture after CMV antigen stimulation. These receptors were taken from a human donor in good health (CMV status not recorded). Some clones in this sample may be carry-over from other donors' samples. The CDR3 runs from the conserved cysteine through the conserved F or W. D genes are given only for firm matches. Size values are once, few and many counts, or a class for expanded clones, and some rows have none.

V gene,J gene,D gene,clone size,CDR3 protein,CDR3 DNA
TRBV6-2/TRBV6-3,TRBJ1-5,-,many,CASSYSGGGQPQHF,TGTGCCAGCAGTTACTCGGGGGGCGGGCAGCCCCAGCATTTT
TRBV12-3/TRBV12-4,TRBJ1-1,-,-,CASSFSEGSEAFF,TGTGCCAGCAGTTTTTCGGAGGGGAGTGAGGCTTTCTTT
TRBV27,TRBJ1-4,TRBD1,many,CASSLSGQGAEKLFF,TGTGCCAGCAGTTTATCAGGACAGGGCGCTGAAAAACTGTTTTTT
TRBV12-3/TRBV12-4,TRBJ2-3,-,-,CATGTTSTDTQYF,TGTGCCACTGGGACAACTAGCACAGATACGCAGTATTTT
TRBV28,TRBJ2-1,-,few,CASTVRDWSGDEQFF,TGTGCCAGCACCGTCCGGGACTGGAGCGGAGATGAGCAGTTCTTC
TRBV7-9,TRBJ1-2,-,-,CASSFGWGADYGYTF,TGTGCCAGCAGCTTTGGATGGGGCGCAGACTATGGCTACACCTTC
TRBV7-8,TRBJ2-5,-,many,CASSTTRQALAETQYF,TGTGCCAGCAGCACCACACGGCAGGCCCTCGCCGAGACCCAGTACTTC
TRBV7-9,TRBJ1-2,-,-,CASSLLGALHGYTF,TGTGCCAGCAGCTTATTGGGGGCCCTGCATGGCTACACCTTC
TRBV5-1,TRBJ2-7,TRBD1,once,CASSSGTGTFYEQYF,TGCGCCAGCAGCTCCGGGACAGGGACTTTCTACGAGCAGTACTTC
TRBV6-4,TRBJ1-1,-,few,CASPTEAFF,TGTGCCAGCCCCACTGAAGCTTTCTTT
TRBV20-1,TRBJ1-1,-,few,CSARQGTSMNTEAFF,TGCAGTGCTAGACAGGGAACTAGCATGAACACTGAAGCTTTCTTT
TRBV7-9,TRBJ1-2,TRBD1,many,CASSLVAGGAPGYTF,TGTGCCAGCAGCTTAGTGGCAGGGGGCGCGCCAGGCTACACCTTC
TRBV6-2/TRBV6-3,TRBJ2-1,-,-,CASSYPALEQFF,TGTGCCAGCAGTTACCCGGCCCTCGAGCAGTTCTTC
TRBV4-1,TRBJ2-7,-,few,CASSLMGLWYF,TGCGCCAGCAGCCTAATGGGCCTCTGGTACTTC
TRBV20-1,TRBJ2-5,-,-,CSAPPTTSETQYF,TGCAGTGCTCCCCCGACTACCTCGGAGACCCAGTACTTC
TRBV13,TRBJ2-3,TRBD1,-,CASTAPRDSGTDTQYF,TGTGCCAGCACCGCGCCCAGGGACAGCGGCACAGATACGCAGTATTTT
TRBV7-2,TRBJ1-3,-,few,CASNGVSGNTIYF,TGTGCCAGCAACGGGGTTTCTGGAAACACCATATATTTT
TRBV7-6,TRBJ2-6,-,many,CANVRPGANVLTF,TGTGCCAACGTTAGGCCTGGGGCCAACGTCCTGACTTTC
TRBV12-5,TRBJ2-2,TRBD2,-,CASGSPSGTTNTGELFF,TGTGCTAGTGGTTCACCATCCGGGACTACCAACACCGGGGAGCTGTTTTTT
TRBV4-1,TRBJ1-1,-,-,CASSASVQSNTEAFF,TGCGCCAGCAGCGCCTCGGTCCAGTCGAACACTGAAGCTTTCTTT
TRBV7-3,TRBJ2-5,-,-,CASSPLRGGQEQETQYF,TGTGCCAGCAGCCCTCTTAGGGGGGGACAGGAACAAGAGACCCAGTACTTC
TRBV19,TRBJ1-1,-,few,CAPGGDTGLKVDVGSHEAFF,TGTGCCCCCGGAGGGGATACAGGGTTAAAAGTTGATGTCGGAAGCCATGAAGCTTTCTTT
TRBV7-6,TRBJ1-1,-,-,CASSLGTGVFNTEAFF,TGTGCCAGCAGCTTAGGTACAGGAGTTTTTAACACTGAAGCTTTCTTT
TRBV10-1,TRBJ2-7,TRBD1,-,CASSTGTAFYEQYF,TGCGCCAGCAGTACCGGGACAGCCTTCTACGAGCAGTACTTC
TRBV10-3,TRBJ2-3,TRBD2,few,CASGGPGTDTQYF,TGTGCCAGCGGGGGTCCGGGCACAGATACGCAGTATTTT
TRBV25-1,TRBJ2-1,-,-,CASSVAYNEQFF,TGTGCCAGCAGTGTGGCATACAATGAGCAGTTCTTC
TRBV20-1,TRBJ2-7,-,few,CSARTLGRSGEQYF,TGCAGTGCTAGAACTCTCGGGCGTTCGGGCGAGCAGTACTTC
TRBV6-2/TRBV6-3,TRBJ1-1,-,-,CASSYVYGEDTEAFF,TGTGCCAGCAGTTACGTATACGGGGAGGACACTGAAGCTTTCTTT
TRBV11-2,TRBJ1-4,-,-,CASSLFPGEPYNEKLFF,TGTGCCAGCAGCTTATTCCCAGGGGAACCCTATAATGAAAAACTGTTTTTT
TRBV27,TRBJ1-1,TRBD1,few,CASSRQGWMNTEAFF,TGTGCCAGCAGCCGACAGGGGTGGATGAACACTGAAGCTTTCTTT
TRBV20-1,TRBJ2-7,-,-,CSATLRGKWEQYF,TGCAGTGCTACCTTGAGGGGGAAGTGGGAGCAGTACTTC
TRBV4-3,TRBJ2-5,TRBD1,few,CASSQEGQQETQYF,TGCGCCAGCAGCCAAGAGGGACAGCAAGAGACCCAGTACTTC
TRBV5-1,TRBJ2-2,TRBD2,few,CASSIWTSGGTGELFF,TGCGCCAGCAGCATCTGGACTAGCGGGGGCACCGGGGAGCTGTTTTTT
TRBV6-1,TRBJ2-1,TRBD2,many,CASSASGGSYNEQFF,TGTGCCAGCAGTGCTAGCGGGGGCTCCTACAATGAGCAGTTCTTC
TRBV28,TRBJ1-4,TRBD1,-,CASSLRTGGTNEKLFF,TGTGCCAGCAGTTTAAGGACAGGGGGCACTAATGAAAAACTGTTTTTT
TRBV4-1,TRBJ1-1,-,-,CASSQVKGSNTEAFF,TGCGCCAGCAGCCAAGTAAAGGGATCGAACACTGAAGCTTTCTTT
TRBV6-5,TRBJ2-1,TRBD2,-,CASSYSWGGGNEQFF,TGTGCCAGCAGTTACTCGTGGGGGGGGGGGAATGAGCAGTTCTTC
TRBV7-9,TRBJ1-6,-,-,CASSKTPGLINSPLHF,TGTGCCAGCAGCAAGACGCCGGGACTGATTAATTCACCCCTCCACTTT
TRBV19,TRBJ2-1,-,few,CASSALDEQFF,TGTGCCAGTAGTGCGCTGGATGAGCAGTTCTTC
TRBV5-1,TRBJ1-1,TRBD1,-,CASSPSWTGDVLGTEAFF,TGCGCCAGCAGCCCTTCCTGGACAGGGGATGTACTTGGGACTGAAGCTTTCTTT
TRBV6-2/TRBV6-3,TRBJ2-4,-,few,CASSFTRSVDIQYF,TGTGCCAGCAGTTTCACGCGGTCCGTGGACATTCAGTACTTC
TRBV7-9,TRBJ2-1,-,once,CASRDRVQEQFF,TGTGCCAGCAGGGATAGGGTCCAAGAGCAGTTCTTC
TRBV4-1,TRBJ1-1,-,-,CASSQVPDMNTEAFF,TGCGCCAGCAGCCAAGTCCCGGATATGAACACTGAAGCTTTCTTT
TRBV12-3/TRBV12-4,TRBJ2-1,-,-,CASSLLGGWNEQFF,TGTGCCAGCAGTTTACTGGGGGGCTGGAATGAGCAGTTCTTC
TRBV6-6,TRBJ2-3,-,-,CASSYTPGPGDTQYF,TGTGCCAGCAGTTACACCCCAGGCCCGGGAGATACGCAGTATTTT
TRBV5-4,TRBJ2-3,-,few,CASSLEFTDTQYF,TGTGCCAGCAGCTTAGAATTCACAGATACGCAGTATTTT
TRBV20-1,TRBJ1-5,TRBD1,few,CSAGRGQRNQPQHF,TGCAGTGCTGGCAGGGGACAGAGAAATCAGCCCCAGCATTTT
TRBV6-6,TRBJ2-3,TRBD1,-,CATNNRGTGITDTQYF,TGTGCCACCAATAACCGGGGGACAGGGATCACAGATACGCAGTATTTT
TRBV14,TRBJ2-1,-,-,CASSQSSSYNEQFF,TGTGCCAGCAGCCAATCAAGCTCCTACAATGAGCAGTTCTTC
TRBV2,TRBJ2-1,TRBD1,-,CASTLTGTGGDEQFF,TGTGCCAGCACCCTAACCGGGACAGGGGGCGATGAGCAGTTCTTC
TRBV7-2,TRBJ1-1,-,many,CASSLNPGITEAFF,TGTGCCAGCAGCTTAAATCCGGGCATCACTGAAGCTTTCTTT
TRBV20-1,TRBJ1-5,-,-,CSATLRDNSNHPQHF,TGCAGTGCTACTCTCCGGGACAACAGCAATCATCCCCAGCATTTT
TRBV6-5,TRBJ2-1,-,-,CASSWGGASNEQFF,TGTGCCAGCAGTTGGGGGGGCGCTTCCAATGAGCAGTTCTTC